The 27 T cell receptor beta chains below come from one sample, sequenced in a study of blood T cell repertoires in COVID-19. Clones were sequenced by immunoSEQ multiplex PCR, and TCRdb holds only the in-frame ones, with some missing. The data show under 80,000 clones, approximately 80% seen once. The sequenced sample consisted of peripheral blood. Receptor source: a man between 60 and 75 years old with COVID-19, enrolled during active disease.

This clone was recorded only once. The chain is built from TRBV12-3 or TRBV12-4 and TRBJ1-6; D call uncertain. Between the trimmed V and J ends, which lost 2 bases and 11 bases, there was a span of 7 bases. CDR3 length equals 12 residues. The CDR3 protein is CASSLTNAPLHF. The CDR3 DNA sequence: TGTGCCAGCAGTTTAACAAATGCACCCCTCCACTTT.

V and J are TRBV30 and TRBJ1-1, with unresolved D. This CDR3 comprises 11 residues. Germline CDR1 and CDR2: GTSNPN and SVGIG (reference sequence). V lost 2 bases to trimming and J lost 8 bases, with 9 bases between them. DNA of the CDR3: TGTGCCTGGAGTTGGGGAGGGGAAGCTTTCTTT. Translation gives CAWSWGGEAFF.

V is TRBV5-1 and J is TRBJ1-4; 9 positions match TRBD1. V trimming: 0 bases; J trimming: 6 bases; junction bases outside the gene matches: 9. Germline V CDR1 and CDR2: SGHRS, YFSETQ. There are 17 residues in the CDR3. Written as DNA, the CDR3 is TGCGCCAGCAGCTTGGCCAACGGACAGGGGATGGATGAAAAACTGTTTTTT. It is translated as CASSLANGQGMDEKLFF.

This chain connects TRBV4-2 to TRBJ2-2; 14 bases fit TRBD2. J lost 5 bases, V lost 2 bases, and 13 bases had no gene match. The V gene's germline CDR1 is LGHNA and CDR2 YNFKEQ. The CDR3 contains 20 residues. The DNA for the CDR3 is TGTGCCAGCAGCCAACCAAAAAGGACTAGCGGGGGGCCGCGTACCGGGGAGCTGTTTTTT. It encodes CASSQPKRTSGGPRTGELFF.

The V call is TRBV19, the J call TRBJ2-2; perhaps TRBD2 as D (6 bases). In germline, CDR1 is LNHDA, CDR2 SQIVND (reference sequence). The CDR3 has 15 residues. Trimming shortened V by 7 bases and J by 7 bases, and 19 bases separated the two germline ends. CDR3 sequence: CASKIWRDMIGELFF. As DNA, the CDR3 is TGTGCCAGTAAGATATGGCGGGATATGATCGGGGAGCTGTTTTTT.

The chain employs TRBV20-1 and TRBJ2-1, with 9 bases lining up with TRBD2. Germline assignment: CDR1 DFQATT and CDR2 SNEGSKA (reference sequence). V dropped 3 bases and J dropped 10; count of bases not matched to a gene: 13. The CDR3 is 15 amino acids. CDR3 DNA: TGCAGTGCTAGTAACCCGACTAGCGGACGAGACGAGCAGTTCTTC. Protein sequence: CSASNPTSGRDEQFF.

J is TRBJ2-1 and V is TRBV13; TRBD2 matches at 7 bases. V lost 0 bases and J lost 9; bases outside the gene matches: 8. The germline CDR1 and CDR2 sequences are PRHDT and FYEKMQ (reference sequence). The CDR3 runs to 15 residues. The CDR3 sequence: CASSLGGAGAVEQFF. CDR3 bases: TGTGCCAGCAGCTTAGGGGGCGCGGGAGCGGTTGAGCAGTTCTTC.

About this clone: One end of the junction does not line up with germline, which may come from a read error. The genes are TRBV3-1 (or the pseudogene TRBV3-2) and TRBJ2-7, with a weak D call TRBD2 (6 bases). Germline V CDR1 and CDR2: LGHDT, YNNKEL (reference sequence). The CDR3 contains 14 residues. CDR3 DNA: TGTGCCAGCACCCAAGGCGGGATCGACGACGAGCAGTACTTC. It translates to CASTQGGIDDEQYF.

This clone was recorded a few times. The chain uses TRBV5-1 and TRBJ1-5; 8 positions agree with TRBD1. The CDR3 totals 15 residues. Germline V gene lookup returns CDR1 SGHRS and CDR2 YFSETQ. Trimming cost V 2 bases and J 1 base; bases outside gene matches: 2. The CDR3 reads CASSFGQGSNQPQHF. Here the CDR3 DNA reads TGCGCCAGCAGCTTTGGACAGGGAAGCAATCAGCCCCAGCATTTT.

The chain uses TRBV24-1 and TRBJ1-2, with 8 bases that match TRBD1. CDR3 length: 14 amino acids. V lost 4 bases and J lost 7; bases outside the gene matches: 7. Germline V gives CDR1 KGHDR, CDR2 SFDVKD. For the CDR3, the DNA is TGTGCCACCAGTGACCGGGACAGGCCCCCTGGCTACACCTTC. Encoded protein: CATSDRDRPPGYTF.

The V gene is TRBV28, the J gene TRBJ2-4; 8 bases match TRBD2. The CDR3 is made up of 15 amino acids. CDR1 is MDHEN and CDR2 is SYDVKM in the germline V gene. The J segment lost 8 bases and the V segment lost 6 bases, leaving 12 bases of the junction unmatched. CDR3 DNA sequence: TGTGCCAGCAGCCGACTAGCGCGAGTTCCAGACATTCAGTACTTC. It encodes CASSRLARVPDIQYF.

The chain combines TRBV5-5 with TRBJ1-2; D unclear. The ends were cut back, 1 base at V and 4 bases at J, with 14 bases in the middle. CDR3 length: 15 residues. Germline loops: CDR1 SGHKS, CDR2 YYEKEE (reference sequence). The CDR3 DNA reads TGTGCCAGCAGCTTGTGGACGGAGGATTTCTATGGCTACACCTTC. Amino acids: CASSLWTEDFYGYTF.

The chain links TRBV2 to TRBJ2-5; 13 positions agree with TRBD2. This CDR3 has 15 amino acids. Germline V gene sequence: CDR1 SNHLY, CDR2 FYNNEI. Trimming at V came to 6 bases and at J to 5 bases, leaving 6 bases not matched to a gene. CDR3 region: CASRMGTSGTETQYF. The DNA of the CDR3 is TGTGCCAGCAGGATGGGGACTAGCGGGACTGAGACCCAGTACTTC.

The J gene is TRBJ1-3, the V gene TRBV6-5; tentatively, D is TRBD1 (6 bases). The V end was cut by 6 bases, the J end by 0 bases, with 12 bases between. The CDR3 is 15 amino acids. Germline CDR1 is MNHEY and CDR2 is SVGAGI. CDR3 in amino acids: CASRLGTNSGNTIYF. The CDR3 DNA follows: TGTGCCAGCAGACTCGGGACAAACTCTGGAAACACCATATATTTT.

V is TRBV30 and J is TRBJ2-4, with 8 nucleotides matching TRBD1. J was trimmed by 8 bases and V by 2 bases; bases with no gene match: 5. Germline CDR1 and CDR2: GTSNPN and SVGIG (reference sequence). This CDR3 contains 13 residues. The chain's CDR3 is CAWSLQGADIQYF. The CDR3 DNA reads TGTGCCTGGAGTCTCCAGGGGGCAGACATTCAGTACTTC.

This clone showed up just a few times. CDR3 residues: CASSLNPQNSYEQYF. The CDR3 nucleotides are TGCGCCAGCAGCTTAAATCCACAGAATTCCTACGAGCAGTACTTC. The V call is TRBV5-1, the J call TRBJ2-7; D gene ambiguous. CDR1 is SGHRS and CDR2 is YFSETQ in the germline V gene. The CDR3 has 15 residues. Trimming stripped 2 bases from V and 1 base from J, with 13 bases between. The whole variable domain, remainder taken from reference TRBV5-1 and TRBJ2-7, is KAGVTQTPRYLIKTRGQQVTLSCSPISGHRSVSWYQQTPGQGLQFLFEYFSETQRNKGNFPGRFSGRQFSNSRSEMNVSTLELGDSALYLCASSLNPQNSYEQYFGPGTRLTVT.

This clone was detected many times. The V call is TRBV3-1 (or the pseudogene TRBV3-2), the J call TRBJ1-5, with D unresolved. V shed 0 bases and J shed 6 bases, with 6 bases lying between them. This CDR3 has 13 amino acids. The V gene's germline CDR1 is LGHDT and CDR2 YNNKEL (reference sequence). The CDR3 reads CASSQDKAQPQHF. CDR3 in DNA: TGTGCCAGCAGCCAAGATAAAGCTCAGCCCCAGCATTTT.

V usage is TRBV15 and J usage is TRBJ1-2, with 10 bases matching TRBD1. CDR1 is LNHNV and CDR2 is YYDKDF in the germline V gene (reference sequence). The CDR3 runs to 13 residues. J gave up 6 bases and V 5 bases, and 3 bases lay outside the gene matches. CDR3 DNA: TGTGCCACCAGCGAAGGGACAGGGGATGGCTACACCTTC. Amino acid sequence: CATSEGTGDGYTF. Using reference TRBV15 and TRBJ1-2 for the parts outside the CDR3, the full variable domain is DAMVIQNPRYQVTQFGKPVTLSCSQTLNHNVMYWYQQKSSQAPKLLFHYYDKDFNNEADTPDNFQSRRPNTSFCFLDIRSPGLGDTAMYLCATSEGTGDGYTFGSGTRLTVV.

The CDR3 sequence: CATSDPGTGGLETQYF. CDR3 in DNA: TGTGCCACCAGTGACCCCGGGACAGGGGGGTTAGAGACCCAGTACTTC. The chain carries TRBV24-1 and TRBJ2-5, with TRBD1 matching over 11 bases. The CDR3 loop spans 16 amino acids. The V segment lost 4 bases and the J segment 4 bases; nucleotides outside the gene matches: 7. In germline, CDR1 is KGHDR, CDR2 SFDVKD.

The rearrangement uses TRBV25-1 and TRBJ1-2; D unclear. The CDR3 contains 13 residues. Trimming removed 5 bases at V and 7 bases at J, with 14 bases between. Per the germline V gene, CDR1 is MGHDK and CDR2 is SYGVNS. The CDR3 sequence is CASSSRGLGGYTF. The CDR3 nucleotides read TGTGCCAGCAGTTCTCGGGGTTTAGGTGGCTACACCTTC.

The rearrangement uses TRBV5-1 and TRBJ2-7; the match to TRBD1 covers 7 bases. V lost 3 bases to trimming and J lost 4 bases; unmatched junction nucleotides: 7. The CDR3 runs 14 residues. The germline CDR1 and CDR2 sequences are SGHRS and YFSETQ. CDR3 loop: CASSSTTGSYEQYF. CDR3 nucleotides: TGCGCCAGCAGCTCAACGACAGGGTCGTACGAGCAGTACTTC.

This sequence joins TRBV28 and TRBJ1-5; D ambiguous. V was pared by 8 bases and J by 6 bases, with 14 bases between. The CDR3 spans 13 residues. The V gene's germline CDR1 is MDHEN and CDR2 SYDVKM. CDR3 bases: TGTGCCAGCCTTGCCGCGCTTTTTCAGCCCCAGCATTTT. It yields the protein CASLAALFQPQHF.

This clone is labeled as medium-sized. V usage is TRBV7-9 and J usage is TRBJ2-7; 9 nucleotides align to TRBD2. V dropped 5 bases and J dropped 5; count of bases not matched to a gene: 4. CDR3 length: 13 residues. Germline CDR1 SEHNR, CDR2 FQNEAQ (reference sequence). The CDR3 nucleotides are TGTGCCAGCAGCCTGGGACTAGCTGACGAGCAGTACTTC. Protein: CASSLGLADEQYF.

CDR3 residues: CASSPQVRFNEQFF. The CDR3, as DNA: TGTGCCAGCAGCCCCCAGGTCCGGTTCAATGAGCAGTTCTTC. This chain uses TRBV9 with TRBJ2-1; D remains ambiguous. Germline CDR1 SGDLS, CDR2 YYNGEE. The V gene lost 4 bases and the J gene lost 6 bases, with 14 bases spanning the gap. The CDR3 runs to 14 residues. Together with reference TRBV9 and TRBJ2-1, the CDR3 gives the full variable domain: DSGVTQTPKHLITATGQRVTLRCSPRSGDLSVYWYQQSLDQGLQFLIQYYNGEERAKGNILERFSAQQFPDLHSELNLSSLELGDSALYFCASSPQVRFNEQFFGPGTRLTVL.

This clone was seen only a few times. This chain's CDR3 is CAFGREDSPLHF. The CDR3 nucleotides read TGTGCCTTCGGACGGGAGGATTCACCCCTCCACTTT. The chain employs TRBV30 and TRBJ1-6; no reliable D call. Germline V gene lookup returns CDR1 GTSNPN and CDR2 SVGIG (reference sequence). The CDR3 runs 12 residues. V lost 7 bases to trimming and J lost 8 bases, with 12 bases between them.

The CDR3 spells CASSLRGGINEQFF. The DNA for the CDR3 is TGCGCCAGCAGCTTGCGCGGGGGGATCAATGAGCAGTTCTTC. This chain uses TRBV5-1 with TRBJ2-1, with 8 bases aligning to TRBD2. Germline V gives CDR1 SGHRS, CDR2 YFSETQ. The CDR3 sequence is 14 residues long. The trim removed 1 base at V and 6 bases at J, leaving 3 bases unmatched.

This clone was observed a handful of times. The J gene is TRBJ2-3, the V gene TRBV5-4; D is possibly TRBD1 (6 bases). The CDR3 has 14 residues. Germline CDR1 and CDR2: SGHNT and YYREEE (reference sequence). Trimming shortened V by 5 bases and J by 1 base, and 11 bases separated the two germline ends. CDR3 in amino acids: CASSSQGGTDTQYF. Here the CDR3 DNA reads TGTGCCAGCAGTTCACAGGGAGGCACAGATACGCAGTATTTT.